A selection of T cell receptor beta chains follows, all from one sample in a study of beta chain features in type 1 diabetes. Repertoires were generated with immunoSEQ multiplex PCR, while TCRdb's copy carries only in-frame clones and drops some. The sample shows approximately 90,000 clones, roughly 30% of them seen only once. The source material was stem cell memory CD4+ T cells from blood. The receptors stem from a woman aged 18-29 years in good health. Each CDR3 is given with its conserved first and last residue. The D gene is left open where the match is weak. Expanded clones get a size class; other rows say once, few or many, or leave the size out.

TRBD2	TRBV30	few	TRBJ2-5	CAWSVGLAGGGQETQYF	TGTGCCTGGAGTGTAGGGCTAGCGGGCGGGGGCCAAGAGACCCAGTACTTC
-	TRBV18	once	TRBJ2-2	CASSPLHLAGELFF	TGTGCCAGCTCACCCCTCCACTTGGCCGGGGAGCTGTTTTTT
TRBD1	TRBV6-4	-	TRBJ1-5	CASSDNRDRGRQPQHF	TGTGCCAGCAGTGACAACCGGGACAGGGGAAGGCAGCCCCAGCATTTT
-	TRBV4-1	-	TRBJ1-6	CASSQDQGRNSPLHF	TGCGCCAGCAGCCAAGATCAGGGAAGGAATTCACCCCTCCACTTT
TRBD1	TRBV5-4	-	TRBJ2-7	CASSLQGTGRDEQYF	TGTGCCAGCAGCTTGCAAGGGACAGGGCGCGACGAGCAGTACTTC
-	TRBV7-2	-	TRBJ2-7	CASSPMRRGEQYF	TGTGCCAGCAGCCCCATGAGAAGGGGCGAGCAGTACTTC
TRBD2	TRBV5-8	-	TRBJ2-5	CASSLAGGSQETQYF	TGTGCCAGCAGCTTGGCGGGGGGAAGCCAAGAGACCCAGTACTTC
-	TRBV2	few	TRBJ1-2	CASSERGGGYTF	TGTGCCAGCAGTGAAAGGGGTGGCGGCTACACCTTC
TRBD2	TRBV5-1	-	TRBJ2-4	CASSFGVAGVNIQYF	TGCGCCAGCAGCTTCGGGGTTGCGGGGGTAAACATTCAGTACTTC
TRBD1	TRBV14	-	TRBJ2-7	CASSPRTGDEQYF	TGTGCCAGCAGCCCCCGGACAGGGGACGAGCAGTACTTC
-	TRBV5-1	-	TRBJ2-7	CASSLDRPSEQYF	TGCGCCAGCAGCTTGGACAGACCTTCCGAGCAGTACTTC
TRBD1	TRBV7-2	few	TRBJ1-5	CASSAGTGVTQPQHF	TGTGCCAGCAGCGCCGGGACAGGGGTTACTCAGCCCCAGCATTTT
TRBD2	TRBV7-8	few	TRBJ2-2	CASSIQPPGRTSIGELFF	TGTGCCAGCAGCATCCAACCCCCGGGTCGGACTAGTATCGGGGAGCTGTTTTTT
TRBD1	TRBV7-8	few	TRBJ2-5	CASSERTGRETQYF	TGTGCCAGCAGCGAAAGGACAGGGAGGGAGACCCAGTACTTC
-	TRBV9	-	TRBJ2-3	CASSLIREWETDTQYF	TGTGCCAGCAGCCTGATCCGGGAATGGGAGACAGATACGCAGTATTTT
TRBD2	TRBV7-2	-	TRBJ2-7	CASSYRIPGTSGSYEQYF	TGTGCCAGCAGCTACCGAATCCCCGGGACTAGCGGATCCTACGAGCAGTACTTC
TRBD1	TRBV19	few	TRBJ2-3	CASSITGDPQYF	TGTGCCAGTAGTATTACAGGGGACCCGCAGTATTTT
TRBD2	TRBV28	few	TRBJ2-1	CASSSPGGSSYNEQFF	TGTGCCAGCAGTTCTCCGGGCGGGAGCTCCTACAATGAGCAGTTCTTC
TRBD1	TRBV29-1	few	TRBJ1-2	CSVTGSYGYTF	TGCAGCGTGACAGGGAGCTATGGCTACACCTTC
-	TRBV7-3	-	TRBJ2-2	CASSPTGVGTGELFF	TGTGCCAGCAGCCCCACGGGGGTGGGGACCGGGGAGCTGTTTTTT
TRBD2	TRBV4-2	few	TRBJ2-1	CASSQRTSGSYNEQFF	TGTGCCAGCAGCCAGCGGACTAGCGGTAGCTACAATGAGCAGTTCTTC
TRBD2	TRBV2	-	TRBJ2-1	CASQKGTSNNEQFF	TGTGCCAGCCAAAAAGGGACTAGCAATAATGAGCAGTTCTTC
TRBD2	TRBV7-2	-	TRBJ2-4	CASSLLWGGENIQYF	TGTGCCAGCAGCTTATTGTGGGGAGGGGAAAACATTCAGTACTTC
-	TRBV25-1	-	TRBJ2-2	CASSEPGDTGELFF	TGTGCCAGCAGTGAACCGGGGGACACCGGGGAGCTGTTTTTT
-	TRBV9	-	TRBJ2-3	CASSPGPMGRATDTQYF	TGTGCCAGCAGCCCCGGTCCGATGGGGAGAGCGACAGATACGCAGTATTTT
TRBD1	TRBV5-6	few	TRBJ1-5	CASSLGPHGQGDSNQPQHF	TGTGCCAGCAGCTTGGGTCCCCACGGACAGGGGGATAGCAATCAGCCCCAGCATTTT
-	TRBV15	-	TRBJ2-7	CATSRTAGEQYF	TGTGCCACCAGCAGAACCGCGGGCGAGCAGTACTTC
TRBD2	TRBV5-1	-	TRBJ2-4	CASSLGLAGAFQYF	TGCGCCAGCAGCCTAGGACTAGCGGGGGCATTTCAGTACTTC
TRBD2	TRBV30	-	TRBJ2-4	CAWCLAGGTIQYF	TGTGCCTGGTGCCTTGCGGGAGGTACCATTCAGTACTTC
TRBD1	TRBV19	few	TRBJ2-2	CASSGQGAGTGELFF	TGTGCCAGTAGTGGGCAGGGGGCAGGTACCGGGGAGCTGTTTTTT
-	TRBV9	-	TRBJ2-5	CASSDDRQETQYF	TGTGCCAGCAGCGACGACAGACAAGAGACCCAGTACTTC
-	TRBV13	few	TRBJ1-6	CASSTREGDNSPLHF	TGTGCCAGCAGCACCCGGGAAGGAGATAATTCACCCCTCCACTTT
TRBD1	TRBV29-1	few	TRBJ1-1	CSGRGQGAAEAFF	TGCAGCGGCCGGGGACAGGGTGCCGCTGAAGCTTTCTTT
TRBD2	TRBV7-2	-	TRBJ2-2	CASSFRVGSGGAQSGELFF	TGTGCCAGCAGCTTTCGGGTCGGTAGCGGGGGGGCTCAATCTGGGGAGCTGTTTTTT
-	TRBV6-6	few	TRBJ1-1	CASKGAMNTEAFF	TGTGCCAGCAAAGGGGCTATGAACACTGAAGCTTTCTTT